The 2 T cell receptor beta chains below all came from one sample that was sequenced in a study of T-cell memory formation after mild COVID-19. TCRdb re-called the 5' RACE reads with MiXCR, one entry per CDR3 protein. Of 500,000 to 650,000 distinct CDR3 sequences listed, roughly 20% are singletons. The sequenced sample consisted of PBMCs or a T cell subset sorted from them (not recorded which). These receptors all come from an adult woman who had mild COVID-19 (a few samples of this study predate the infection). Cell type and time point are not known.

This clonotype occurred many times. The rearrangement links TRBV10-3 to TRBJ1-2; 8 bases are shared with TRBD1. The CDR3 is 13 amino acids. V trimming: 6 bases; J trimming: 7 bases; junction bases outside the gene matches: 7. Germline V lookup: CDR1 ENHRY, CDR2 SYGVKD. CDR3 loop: CAISGQGTFGYTF. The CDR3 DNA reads TGTGCCATCAGCGGACAGGGTACTTTTGGCTACACCTTC.

For the CDR3, the DNA is TGTGCCAGCAGCAATAGGAAGGGGCTCCGGGACAGTCGACAAGAGACCCAGTACTTC. It yields the protein CASSNRKGLRDSRQETQYF. The chain links TRBV21-1 to TRBJ2-5; TRBD1 was called by the table and not checked on the DNA. TRBV21-1 is given as a pseudogene. There are 19 residues in the CDR3.